These 30 T cell receptor beta chains came from one sample sequenced in a study of cytomegalovirus exposure and HLA in healthy donors. The PCR was carried out with 60 Vbeta primers and 13 Jbeta primers. TCRdb's table, derived via immunoSEQ multiplex PCR, lists solely in-frame clones and lacks some. This sample yields approximately 70,000 clones, of which 74% are seen a single time; approximately 10% belongs to the top ten. Sample: PBMCs. All receptors come from a human donor in good health.

This clone was counted a few times. This chain connects TRBV29-1 to TRBJ1-1; 8 bases fit TRBD1. Trimming at V came to 6 bases and at J to 3 bases, leaving 6 bases not matched to a gene. CDR3 length: 13 amino acids. Germline-derived CDR1 and CDR2 are SQVTM and ANQGSEA. The CDR3 DNA reads as TGCAGCGTGAACAGGGGGTTGGACACTGAAGCTTTCTTT. Its protein is CSVNRGLDTEAFF.

The chain couples TRBV2 to TRBJ2-7; TRBD2 matches 10 bases. The CDR3 has 15 amino acids. V shed 2 bases, J shed 3 bases, and the junction held 4 bases outside the gene matches. In germline, CDR1 is SNHLY, CDR2 FYNNEI. For the CDR3, the DNA is TGTGCCAGCAGTGAAAGCGGGAGGGGTGACTACGAGCAGTACTTC. It yields the protein CASSESGRGDYEQYF.

The DNA of the CDR3 is TGTGCCAGCGGTACTTTCGGCGGGAAGAATGAGCAGTTCTTC. Translating it yields CASGTFGGKNEQFF. The gene calls are TRBV13 and TRBJ2-1; the D gene is possibly TRBD2 (6 bases). V dropped 8 bases and J dropped 7 bases, with 18 bases sitting between them. The CDR3 covers 14 residues. Germline-derived CDR1 and CDR2 are PRHDT and FYEKMQ (reference sequence). Full variable domain (missing parts from reference TRBV13 and TRBJ2-1): AAGVIQSPRHLIKEKRETATLKCYPIPRHDTVYWYQQGPGQDPQFLISFYEKMQSDKGSIPDRFSAQQFSDYHSELNMSSLELGDSALYFCASGTFGGKNEQFFGPGTRLTVL.

This rearrangement joins TRBV5-4 to TRBJ1-2; TRBD1 is a possible D gene (6 bases). Trimming took 4 bases from V and 4 from J, leaving 23 bases between them. The CDR3 spans 17 residues. Germline CDR1 SGHNT, CDR2 YYREEE (reference sequence). This chain's CDR3 is CASSRRGAGPGFYGYTF. CDR3 sequence (DNA): TGTGCCAGCAGCCGCCGGGGGGCAGGGCCAGGATTCTATGGCTACACCTTC. Full variable domain (remainder filled in from reference TRBV5-4 and TRBJ1-2): ETGVTQSPTHLIKTRGQQVTLRCSSQSGHNTVSWYQQALGQGPQFIFQYYREEENGRGNFPPRFSGLQFPNYSSELNVNALELDDSALYLCASSRRGAGPGFYGYTFGSGTRLTVV.

Regarding this clone: The sample carries other DNA sequences with the same CDR3. This sequence joins TRBV29-1 and TRBJ2-5, with D perhaps matching TRBD2 (6 bases). V was pared by 7 bases and J by 5 bases, with 17 bases between. CDR3 length equals 13 residues. CDR1 is SQVTM and CDR2 is ANQGSEA in the germline V gene. CDR3 in amino acids: CSAEASGGETQYF. CDR3 sequence (DNA): TGCAGCGCCGAGGCTAGTGGGGGGGAGACCCAGTACTTC.

The rearrangement links TRBV4-2 to TRBJ2-7; 11 bases are a match to TRBD2. The V segment lost 4 bases and the J segment 0 bases; nucleotides outside the gene matches: 5. Per the germline V gene, CDR1 is LGHNA and CDR2 is YNFKEQ. CDR3 length: 16 amino acids. The CDR3 bases are TGTGCCAGCAGCCTCCCGACTAGCGGGGCCTCCTACGAGCAGTACTTC. As protein: CASSLPTSGASYEQYF.

This chain connects TRBV19 to TRBJ2-1; no clear D gene. The ends were cut back, 8 bases at V and 0 bases at J, with 8 bases in the middle. CDR1 is LNHDA, CDR2 SQIVND, per germline (reference sequence). CDR3 length: 13 residues. The CDR3 loop is CASCLSSYNEQFF. As DNA, the CDR3 is TGTGCCAGTTGCTTGAGCTCCTACAATGAGCAGTTCTTC.

The J gene is TRBJ2-3, the V gene TRBV6-5; maybe TRBD2 (6 bases). CDR1 and CDR2 (germline): MNHEY, SVGAGI. The CDR3 is 12 residues long. Deletions cut 5 bases from V and 8 bases from J, with 11 bases between. CDR3 sequence reads: CASSQAGGTQYF. The CDR3 region has the DNA TGTGCCAGCAGTCAAGCCGGGGGTACGCAGTATTTT.

The chain recombines TRBV6-5 with TRBJ2-5, with D possibly being TRBD2 (5 bases). The CDR3 sequence is 11 residues long. Trimming took off 5 bases at V and 4 bases at J, with 5 bases between the two ends. Germline values: CDR1 MNHEY, CDR2 SVGAGI. CDR3 sequence: CASSAGETQYF. CDR3 DNA sequence: TGTGCCAGCAGTGCGGGAGAGACCCAGTACTTC.

The rearrangement uses TRBV5-8 and TRBJ1-2; D is unresolved. CDR3 length: 13 amino acids. Germline CDR1 SGHTS, CDR2 YDEGEE. Trimming pared 4 bases from V and 2 bases from J, leaving 9 bases between. Here the CDR3 DNA reads TGTGCCAGCAGCAAAGACAAGAACTATGGCTACACCTTC. Residues: CASSKDKNYGYTF.

The V call is TRBV30, the J call TRBJ2-3; tentative D call: TRBD1 (5 bases). Looked up from germline, CDR1 is GTSNPN and CDR2 is SVGIG (reference sequence). Trimming left V 2 bases short and J 0 bases short, with 12 bases between. The CDR3 is 15 residues long. This chain's CDR3 is CAWSSTETSTDTQYF. Written as DNA, the CDR3 is TGTGCCTGGAGTTCGACAGAAACTAGCACAGATACGCAGTATTTT.

This clone has a handful of counts. The genes are TRBV30 and TRBJ1-5; D is undetermined. Deletions cut 3 bases from V and 7 bases from J, with 10 bases between. The germline V gene encodes CDR1 GTSNPN and CDR2 SVGIG (reference sequence). This CDR3 comprises 12 residues. In DNA, the CDR3 is TGTGCCTGGAGGAGCGTCCGGCAGCCCCAGCATTTT. Its translation: CAWRSVRQPQHF.

This clone is judged medium-sized. The chain joins TRBV2 to TRBJ2-7, with no clear D. Trimming removed 4 bases at V and 2 bases at J, with 9 bases between. Germline V gives CDR1 SNHLY, CDR2 FYNNEI. The CDR3 runs 13 residues. CDR3 region: CASSVTLTYEQYF. The CDR3 DNA reads TGTGCCAGCAGTGTGACTCTAACCTACGAGCAGTACTTC.

The chain joins TRBV9 to TRBJ1-3; no reliable D call. CDR1 and CDR2 (germline): SGDLS, YYNGEE. The CDR3 runs 15 residues. Trimming shortened V by 3 bases and J by 0 bases, and 10 bases separated the two germline ends. The CDR3 DNA is TGTGCCAGCAGCGCAGATGAATACTCTGGAAACACCATATATTTT. This codes for CASSADEYSGNTIYF.

The chain has TRBV10-3 and TRBJ2-1; TRBD1 aligns across 10 bases. The junction had 9 bases not matched to a gene; V was cut back by 5 bases and J by 8 bases. The CDR3 is 15 residues long. Germline-derived CDR1 and CDR2 are ENHRY and SYGVKD. The CDR3, as DNA: TGTGCCATCAGTTTACCGGGACAGGGGCGGGATGAGCAGTTCTTC. Translation gives CAISLPGQGRDEQFF.

The CDR3 region has the DNA TGCGCCAGCAGCTCGGCGGGAACGGGCACCGGGGAGCTGTTTTTT. Amino acid sequence: CASSSAGTGTGELFF. The chain links TRBV5-1 to TRBJ2-2, with D perhaps TRBD2 (6 bases). V gave up 3 bases and J gave up 4 bases, with 13 bases separating them. CDR1 SGHRS and CDR2 YFSETQ come from the germline V gene. The CDR3 is 15 residues long.

This clone was counted only a few times. This sequence joins TRBV28 and TRBJ1-5, with a possible D match to TRBD1 (6 bases). This CDR3 has 15 amino acids. The germline V and J ends were trimmed by 6 bases and 3 bases, with 15 bases remaining between them. Germline lookup yields CDR1 MDHEN and CDR2 SYDVKM. The CDR3 DNA is TGTGCCAGCAGCCCCGCAGGGGCTTCCAATCAGCCCCAGCATTTT. It specifies CASSPAGASNQPQHF.

There are a few counts of this clone. CDR3 in amino acids: CASSGGLAGLTNNYNEQFF. DNA for the CDR3: TGTGCCAGCAGTGGAGGACTAGCGGGGCTAACGAACAACTACAATGAGCAGTTCTTC. This chain links TRBV27 with TRBJ2-1; 12 bases match TRBD2. CDR1 is MNHEY, CDR2 SMNVEV, per germline (reference sequence). V lost 5 bases to trimming and J lost 3 bases; unmatched junction nucleotides: 14. The CDR3 is 19 residues long.

The sample holds one count of this clone. This chain's CDR3 is CASSPSRGGAFF. The DNA for the CDR3 is TGTGCCAGCAGTCCCTCGCGTGGAGGGGCTTTCTTT. This chain joins TRBV6-5 and TRBJ1-1; D not resolved. The CDR3 covers 12 residues. Trimming took 5 bases from V and 11 from J, leaving 15 bases between them. CDR1 and CDR2 from the germline V gene are MNHEY and SVGAGI.

V usage is TRBV15 and J usage is TRBJ2-5, with TRBD1 matching over 8 bases. Losses at the gene ends were 4 bases for V and 5 bases for J; bases not matched to a gene: 9. The CDR3 is 15 amino acids. CDR1 is LNHNV and CDR2 is YYDKDF in the germline V gene (reference sequence). CDR3 nucleotide sequence: TGTGCCACCAGCAACTTAACACAGGGGGAGGAGACCCAGTACTTC. It is translated as CATSNLTQGEETQYF.

By its share, this clone is medium-sized. The J gene is TRBJ1-1, the V gene TRBV2; D ambiguous. This CDR3 has 11 amino acids. Trimming stripped 6 bases from V and 8 bases from J, with 10 bases between. Germline V gene lookup returns CDR1 SNHLY and CDR2 FYNNEI. CDR3 coding DNA: TGTGCCAGCAGCCCTCGACAAGAAGCTTTCTTT. It codes for CASSPRQEAFF.

The chain combines TRBV2 with TRBJ1-6; tentatively, D is TRBD1 (5 bases). Germline loops: CDR1 SNHLY, CDR2 FYNNEI. The V end was cut by 8 bases, the J end by 10 bases, with 18 bases between. The CDR3 extends over 14 amino acids. CDR3 coding DNA: TGTGCCAGCGGACGGGACTCCCACGGATCACCCCTCCACTTT. The encoded protein is CASGRDSHGSPLHF.

The rearrangement uses TRBV6-4 and TRBJ1-5; TRBD1 agrees at 9 bases. V trimming: 7 bases; J trimming: 5 bases; junction bases outside the gene matches: 12. Germline CDR1 and CDR2: MRHNA and SNTAGT. The CDR3 runs to 16 residues. This CDR3 reads CASIGWGDRVHQPQHF. The CDR3 DNA is TGTGCCAGCATCGGCTGGGGGGACAGGGTTCATCAGCCCCAGCATTTT.

This chain connects TRBV6-4 to TRBJ2-3; D possibly corresponds to TRBD2 (6 bases). The CDR3 is 15 amino acids. With 0 bases removed from V and 5 bases from J, the gap between germline ends came to 12 bases. Per germline, CDR1 MRHNA and CDR2 SNTAGT. The CDR3, as DNA: TGTGCCAGCAGTGACTCGATCGGGGGAATAGATACGCAGTATTTT. The encoded protein is CASSDSIGGIDTQYF.

A few counts support this clone. The chain has TRBV4-2 and TRBJ2-5, with 7 nucleotides matching TRBD2. This CDR3 has 15 amino acids. V gave up 4 bases and J gave up 2 bases; unmatched junction bases: 7. Per the germline V gene, CDR1 is LGHNA and CDR2 is YNFKEQ. Written as DNA, the CDR3 is TGTGCCAGCAGCCGATCCCGGGACTATCAAGAGACCCAGTACTTC. Amino acids: CASSRSRDYQETQYF.

The chain has TRBV7-9 and TRBJ2-1; 8 bases fit TRBD2. Germline values: CDR1 SEHNR, CDR2 FQNEAQ (reference sequence). V lost 5 bases to trimming and J lost 8 bases; unmatched junction nucleotides: 11. The CDR3 is 15 residues long. The CDR3 reads CASSRRVDGGDEQFF. The CDR3 bases are TGTGCCAGCAGCCGTAGGGTTGACGGGGGGGATGAGCAGTTCTTC. Using reference TRBV7-9 and TRBJ2-1 for the parts outside the CDR3, the full variable domain is DTGVSQNPRHKITKRGQNVTFRCDPISEHNRLYWYRQTLGQGPEFLTYFQNEAQLEKSRLLSDRFSAERPKGSFSTLEIQRTEQGDSAMYLCASSRRVDGGDEQFFGPGTRLTVL.

The V call is TRBV6-6, the J call TRBJ2-1; no firm D call. Germline V lookup: CDR1 MNHNY, CDR2 SVGAGI (reference sequence). This CDR3 contains 16 residues. The germline V and J ends were trimmed by 2 bases and 0 bases, with 11 bases remaining between them. CDR3 in DNA: TGTGCCAGCAGTTACCGAGACTCAAGCTCCTACAATGAGCAGTTCTTC. It encodes CASSYRDSSSYNEQFF.

The V and J genes are TRBV28 and TRBJ2-5; tentatively, D is TRBD2 (5 bases). CDR3 size: 15 residues. The germline gives CDR1 MDHEN, CDR2 SYDVKM. The ends were cut back, 7 bases at V and 5 bases at J, with 20 bases in the middle. In DNA form, the CDR3 reads TGTGCCAGCATAACGTGGGCGGGTCTAAACGAGACCCAGTACTTC. This codes for CASITWAGLNETQYF.

This chain connects TRBV7-8 to TRBJ1-5; no definite D call. The CDR3 totals 13 residues. V lost 5 bases, J lost 8 bases, and 13 bases lay in between. Germline CDR1 reads SGHVS; CDR2 reads FQNEAQ. CDR3 amino acids: CASSRFMAEPQHF. The CDR3 coding sequence is TGTGCCAGCAGCCGATTTATGGCGGAGCCCCAGCATTTT.

The chain joins TRBV7-8 to TRBJ2-7; D possibly corresponds to TRBD1 (6 bases). In germline, CDR1 is SGHVS, CDR2 FQNEAQ. The germline V and J ends were trimmed by 5 bases and 2 bases, with 16 bases remaining between them. The CDR3 runs 15 residues. CDR3: CASSRSTGMAYEQYF. CDR3 bases: TGTGCCAGCAGCAGGAGTACAGGGATGGCCTACGAGCAGTACTTC.